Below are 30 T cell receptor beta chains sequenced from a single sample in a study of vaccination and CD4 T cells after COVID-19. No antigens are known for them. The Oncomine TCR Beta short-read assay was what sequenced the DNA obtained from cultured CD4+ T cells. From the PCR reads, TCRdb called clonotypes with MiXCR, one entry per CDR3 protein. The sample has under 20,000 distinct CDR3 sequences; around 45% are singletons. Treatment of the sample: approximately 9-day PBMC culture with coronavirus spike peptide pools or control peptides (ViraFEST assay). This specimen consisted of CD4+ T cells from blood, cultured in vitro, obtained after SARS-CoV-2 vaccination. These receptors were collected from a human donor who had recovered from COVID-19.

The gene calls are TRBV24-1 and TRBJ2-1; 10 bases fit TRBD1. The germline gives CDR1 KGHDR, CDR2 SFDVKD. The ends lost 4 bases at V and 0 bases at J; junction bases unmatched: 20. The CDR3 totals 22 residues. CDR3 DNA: TGTGCCACCAGTGACCCCGTCGGGGGACAGGGGCGTAAGCTGGGCTCCTACAATGAGCAGTTCTTC. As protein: CATSDPVGGQGRKLGSYNEQFF.

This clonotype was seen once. The chain's CDR3 is CASSRDKENIQYF. Written as DNA, the CDR3 is TGTGCCAGCAGCCGGGACAAAGAAAACATTCAGTACTTC. J is TRBJ2-4 and V is TRBV7-3, with D possibly TRBD1 on 6 matching bases. The CDR3 length is 13 residues. The germline CDR1 and CDR2 sequences are SGHTA and FQGTGA. Trimming took off 5 bases at V and 5 bases at J, with 10 bases between the two ends. The full variable domain, in which reference TRBV7-3 and TRBJ2-4 provide the parts outside the CDR3, is GAGVSQTPSNKVTEKGKYVELRCDPISGHTALYWYRQSLGQGPEFLIYFQGTGAADDSGLPNDRFFAVRPEGSVSTLKIQRTERGDSAVYLCASSRDKENIQYFGAGTRLSVL.

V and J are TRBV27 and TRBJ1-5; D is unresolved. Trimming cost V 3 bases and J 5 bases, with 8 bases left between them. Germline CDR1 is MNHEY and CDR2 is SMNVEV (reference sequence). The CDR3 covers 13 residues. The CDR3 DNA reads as TGTGCCAGCAGTTTCCAGGAATATCAGCCCCAGCATTTT. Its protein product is CASSFQEYQPQHF.

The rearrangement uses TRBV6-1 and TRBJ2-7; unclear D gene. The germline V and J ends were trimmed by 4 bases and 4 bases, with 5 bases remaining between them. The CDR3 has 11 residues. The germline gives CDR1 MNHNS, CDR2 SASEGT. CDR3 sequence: CASSVGYEQYF. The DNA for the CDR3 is TGTGCCAGCAGTGTGGGATACGAGCAGTACTTC.

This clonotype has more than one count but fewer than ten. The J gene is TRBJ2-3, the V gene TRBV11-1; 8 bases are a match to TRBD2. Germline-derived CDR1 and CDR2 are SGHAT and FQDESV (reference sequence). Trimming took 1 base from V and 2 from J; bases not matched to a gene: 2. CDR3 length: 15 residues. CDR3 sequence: CASSLEGLVTDTQYF. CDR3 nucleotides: TGTGCCAGCAGCTTAGAGGGACTAGTCACAGATACGCAGTATTTT.

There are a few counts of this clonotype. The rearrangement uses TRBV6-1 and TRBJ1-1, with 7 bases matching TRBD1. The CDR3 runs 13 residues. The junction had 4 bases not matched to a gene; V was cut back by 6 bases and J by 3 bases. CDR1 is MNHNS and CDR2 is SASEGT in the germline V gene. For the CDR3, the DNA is TGTGCCAGCAGAAGTGACAGGGACACTGAAGCTTTCTTT. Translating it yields CASRSDRDTEAFF.

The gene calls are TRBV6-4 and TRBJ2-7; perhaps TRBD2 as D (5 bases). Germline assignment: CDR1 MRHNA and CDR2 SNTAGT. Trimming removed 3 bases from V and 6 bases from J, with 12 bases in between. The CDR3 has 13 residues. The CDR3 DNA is TGTGCCAGCAGTGAATTACTAGGAAGCGAGCAGTACTTC. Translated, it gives CASSELLGSEQYF.

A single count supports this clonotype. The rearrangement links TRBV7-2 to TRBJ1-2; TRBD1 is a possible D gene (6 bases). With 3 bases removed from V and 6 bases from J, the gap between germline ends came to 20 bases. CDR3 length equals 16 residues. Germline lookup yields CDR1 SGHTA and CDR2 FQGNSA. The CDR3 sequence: CASSFSVQGARDGYTF. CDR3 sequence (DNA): TGTGCCAGCAGCTTCTCAGTACAGGGTGCGAGGGATGGCTACACCTTC.

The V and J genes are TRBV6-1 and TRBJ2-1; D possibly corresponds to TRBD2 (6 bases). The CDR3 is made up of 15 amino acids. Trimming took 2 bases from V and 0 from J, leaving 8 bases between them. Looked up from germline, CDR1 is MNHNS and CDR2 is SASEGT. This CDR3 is CASSERGSSYNEQFF. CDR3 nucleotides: TGTGCCAGCAGTGAACGGGGGAGCTCCTACAATGAGCAGTTCTTC.

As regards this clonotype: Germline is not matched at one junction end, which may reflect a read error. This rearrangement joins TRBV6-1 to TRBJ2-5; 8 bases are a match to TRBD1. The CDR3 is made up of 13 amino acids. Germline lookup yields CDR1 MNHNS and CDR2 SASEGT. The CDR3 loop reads CASSDRGQVTQYF. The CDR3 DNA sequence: TGTGCCAGCAGTGACAGGGGGCAAGTGACCCAGTACTTC.

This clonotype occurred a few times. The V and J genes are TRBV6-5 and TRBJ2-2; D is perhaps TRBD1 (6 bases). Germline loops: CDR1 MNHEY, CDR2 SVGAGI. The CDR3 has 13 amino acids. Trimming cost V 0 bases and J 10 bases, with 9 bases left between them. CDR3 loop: CASSYSGGEELFF. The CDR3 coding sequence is TGTGCCAGCAGTTACTCAGGGGGTGAGGAGCTGTTTTTT.

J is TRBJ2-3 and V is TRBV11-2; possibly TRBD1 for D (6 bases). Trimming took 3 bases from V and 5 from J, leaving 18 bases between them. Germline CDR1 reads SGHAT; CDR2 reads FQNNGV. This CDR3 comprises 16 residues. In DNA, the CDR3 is TGTGCCAGCAGCTTGGAAAGGGGGTTCAAGGGAGATACGCAGTATTTT. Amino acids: CASSLERGFKGDTQYF.

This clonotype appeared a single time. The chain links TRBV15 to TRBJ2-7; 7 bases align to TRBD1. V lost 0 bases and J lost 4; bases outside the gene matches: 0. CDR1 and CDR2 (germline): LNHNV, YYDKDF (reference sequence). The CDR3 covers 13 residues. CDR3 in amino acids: CATSRETGYEQYF. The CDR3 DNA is TGTGCCACCAGCAGAGAGACAGGGTACGAGCAGTACTTC.

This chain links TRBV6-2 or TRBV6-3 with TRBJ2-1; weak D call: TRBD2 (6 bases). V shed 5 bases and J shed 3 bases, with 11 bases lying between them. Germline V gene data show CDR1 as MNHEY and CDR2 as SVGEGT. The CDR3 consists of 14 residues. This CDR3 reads CASSRGGLYNEQFF. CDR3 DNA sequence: TGTGCCAGCAGTCGGGGAGGCCTCTACAATGAGCAGTTCTTC.

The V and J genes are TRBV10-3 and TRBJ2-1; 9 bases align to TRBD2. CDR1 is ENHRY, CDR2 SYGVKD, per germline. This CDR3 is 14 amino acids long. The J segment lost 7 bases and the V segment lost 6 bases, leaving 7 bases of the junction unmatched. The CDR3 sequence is CAISRIAGENEQFF. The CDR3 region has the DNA TGTGCCATCAGCCGTATAGCGGGAGAGAATGAGCAGTTCTTC.

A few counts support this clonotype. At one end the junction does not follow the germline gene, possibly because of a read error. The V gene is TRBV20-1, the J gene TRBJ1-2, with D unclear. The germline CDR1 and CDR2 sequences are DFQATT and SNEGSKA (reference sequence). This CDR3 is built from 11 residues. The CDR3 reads CSARGPYGYTF. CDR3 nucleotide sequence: TGCAGTGCGAGAGGACCTTATGGCTACACCTTC.

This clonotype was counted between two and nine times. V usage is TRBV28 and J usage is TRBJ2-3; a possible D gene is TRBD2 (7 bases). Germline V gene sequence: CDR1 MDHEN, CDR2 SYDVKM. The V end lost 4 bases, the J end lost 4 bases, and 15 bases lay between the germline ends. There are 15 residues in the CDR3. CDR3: CASSSYREGADTQYF. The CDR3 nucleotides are TGTGCCAGCAGTTCTTACAGGGAGGGGGCAGATACGCAGTATTTT.

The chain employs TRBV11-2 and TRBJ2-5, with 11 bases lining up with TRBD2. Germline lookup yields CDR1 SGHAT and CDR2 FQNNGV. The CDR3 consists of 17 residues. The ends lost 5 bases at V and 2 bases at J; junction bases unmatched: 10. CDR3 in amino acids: CASSTRGLAALQETQYF. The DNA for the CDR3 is TGTGCCAGCAGCACCAGGGGACTAGCGGCCCTTCAAGAGACCCAGTACTTC.

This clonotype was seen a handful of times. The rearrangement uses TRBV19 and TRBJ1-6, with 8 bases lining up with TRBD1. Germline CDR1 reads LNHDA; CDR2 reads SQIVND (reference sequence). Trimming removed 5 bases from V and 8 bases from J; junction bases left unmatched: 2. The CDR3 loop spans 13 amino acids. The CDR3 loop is CASSGQGDSPLHF. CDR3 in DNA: TGTGCCAGTAGTGGACAGGGCGATTCACCCCTCCACTTT.

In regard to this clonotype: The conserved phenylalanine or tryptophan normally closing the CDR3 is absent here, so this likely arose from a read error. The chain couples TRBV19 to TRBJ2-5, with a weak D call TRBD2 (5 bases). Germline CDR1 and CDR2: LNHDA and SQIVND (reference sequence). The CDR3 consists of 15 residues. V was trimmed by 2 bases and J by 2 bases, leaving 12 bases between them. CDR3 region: CASSINGMLQETQYC. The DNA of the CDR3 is TGTGCCAGTAGTATAAACGGGATGTTACAAGAGACCCAGTACTGC.

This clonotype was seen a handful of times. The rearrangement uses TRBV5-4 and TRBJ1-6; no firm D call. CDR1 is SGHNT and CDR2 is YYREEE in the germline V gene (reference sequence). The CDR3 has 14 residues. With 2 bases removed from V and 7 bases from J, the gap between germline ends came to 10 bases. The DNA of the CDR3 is TGTGCCAGCAGCTTTAGGGCCGAGAATTCACCCCTCCACTTT. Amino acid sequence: CASSFRAENSPLHF.

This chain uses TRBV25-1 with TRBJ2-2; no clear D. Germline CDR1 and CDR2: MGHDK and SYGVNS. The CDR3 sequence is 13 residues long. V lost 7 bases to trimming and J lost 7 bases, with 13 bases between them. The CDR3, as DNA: TGTGCCAGCAAATCCGACTTTGTCGGGGAGCTGTTTTTT. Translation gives CASKSDFVGELFF.

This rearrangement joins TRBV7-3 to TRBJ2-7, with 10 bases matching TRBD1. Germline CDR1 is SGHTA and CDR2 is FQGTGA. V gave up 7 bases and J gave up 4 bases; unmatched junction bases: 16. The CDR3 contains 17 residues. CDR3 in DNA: TGTGCCAGCACTCCTAGGGTCCGGAAGGACAGGGGGTACGAGCAGTACTTC. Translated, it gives CASTPRVRKDRGYEQYF. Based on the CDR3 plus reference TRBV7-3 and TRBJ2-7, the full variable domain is GAGVSQTPSNKVTEKGKYVELRCDPISGHTALYWYRQSLGQGPEFLIYFQGTGAADDSGLPNDRFFAVRPEGSVSTLKIQRTERGDSAVYLCASTPRVRKDRGYEQYFGPGTRLTVT.

CDR3 nucleotides: TGTGCCAGCAGTTTATACAGATCAGCGGGAGGTGTTGAGACCCAGTACTTC. This encodes CASSLYRSAGGVETQYF. This chain joins TRBV27 and TRBJ2-5; 9 positions match TRBD2. V lost 1 base, J lost 5 bases, and 11 bases stayed unmatched. The CDR3 is 17 residues long. CDR1 and CDR2 (germline): MNHEY, SMNVEV (reference sequence).

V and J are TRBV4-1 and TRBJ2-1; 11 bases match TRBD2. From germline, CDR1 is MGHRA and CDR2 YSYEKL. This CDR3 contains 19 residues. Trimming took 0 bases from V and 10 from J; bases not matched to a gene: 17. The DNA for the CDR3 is TGCGCCAGCAGCCAAGATTTTCGTACACTAGCGGGAGTGGGCGCGGAGCAGTTCTTC. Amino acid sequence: CASSQDFRTLAGVGAEQFF.

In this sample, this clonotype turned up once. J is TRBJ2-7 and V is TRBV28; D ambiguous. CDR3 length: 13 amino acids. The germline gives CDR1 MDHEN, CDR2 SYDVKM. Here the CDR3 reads CALTASSSYEQYF. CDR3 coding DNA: TGTGCGCTTACCGCCAGTTCCTCATACGAGCAGTACTTC.

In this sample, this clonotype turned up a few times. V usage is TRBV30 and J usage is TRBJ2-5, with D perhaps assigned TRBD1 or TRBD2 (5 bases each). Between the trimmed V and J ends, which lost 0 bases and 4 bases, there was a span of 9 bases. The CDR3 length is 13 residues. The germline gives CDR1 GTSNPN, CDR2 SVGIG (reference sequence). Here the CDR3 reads CAWSVGRRETQYF. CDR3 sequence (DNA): TGTGCCTGGAGTGTGGGACGCCGAGAGACCCAGTACTTC.

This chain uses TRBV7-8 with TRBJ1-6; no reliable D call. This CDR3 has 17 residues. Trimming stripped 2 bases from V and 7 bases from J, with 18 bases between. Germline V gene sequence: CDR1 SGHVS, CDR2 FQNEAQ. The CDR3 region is CASSLLPQRSENSPLHF. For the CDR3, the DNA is TGTGCCAGCAGCTTACTTCCACAGAGATCCGAAAATTCACCCCTCCACTTT.

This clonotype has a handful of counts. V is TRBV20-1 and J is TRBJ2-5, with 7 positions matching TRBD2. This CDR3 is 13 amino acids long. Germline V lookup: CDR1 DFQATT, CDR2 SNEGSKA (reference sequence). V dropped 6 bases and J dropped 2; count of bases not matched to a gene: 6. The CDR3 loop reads CSARTRPQETQYF. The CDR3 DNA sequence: TGCAGTGCCCGGACTAGACCACAAGAGACCCAGTACTTC.

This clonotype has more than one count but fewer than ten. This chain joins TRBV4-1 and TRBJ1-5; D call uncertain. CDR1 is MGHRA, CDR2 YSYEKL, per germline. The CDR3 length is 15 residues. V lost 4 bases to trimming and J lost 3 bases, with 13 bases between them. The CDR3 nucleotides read TGCGCCAGCAGCCTAGACCCAGGCCCCAATCAGCCCCAGCATTTT. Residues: CASSLDPGPNQPQHF.